This TCR beta chain was sequenced during a study of cytomegalovirus exposure and HLA in healthy donors. Notes on the study in general: The availability of immune exposure information extended only to CMV serostatus. Upon later analysis, TCR association rates were observed to vary by HLA locus, being highest for DRB1 and lowest for HLA-C. Judged likely to be a sequencing artifact was a cluster of highly shared sequence variants. There were about 160 TCR beta chains listed as cytomegalovirus-associated.

Primers included in the PCR were 60 Vbeta and 13 Jbeta primers. Assay: immunoSEQ multiplex PCR; the TCRdb copy retains only in-frame clones and omits some. The repertoire holds some 140,000 clones, with about 81% as singletons. Germline CDR1 SQVTM, CDR2 ANQGSEA. The V gene lost 5 bases and the J gene lost 0 bases, with 26 bases spanning the gap. CDR3 length equals 18 residues. In regard to this clone: Antigen: not known.

The source of this sequence is a woman between 50 and 59 years old in good health and CMV-seropositive. The chain carries TRBV29-1 and TRBJ2-7; maybe TRBD1 (5 bases). The sample comprised PBMCs. The CDR3 bases are TGCAGCGTTATGATCACCTCCAAGCCAAGGGGTGGCTCCTACGAGCAGTACTTC. Its protein is CSVMITSKPRGGSYEQYF.